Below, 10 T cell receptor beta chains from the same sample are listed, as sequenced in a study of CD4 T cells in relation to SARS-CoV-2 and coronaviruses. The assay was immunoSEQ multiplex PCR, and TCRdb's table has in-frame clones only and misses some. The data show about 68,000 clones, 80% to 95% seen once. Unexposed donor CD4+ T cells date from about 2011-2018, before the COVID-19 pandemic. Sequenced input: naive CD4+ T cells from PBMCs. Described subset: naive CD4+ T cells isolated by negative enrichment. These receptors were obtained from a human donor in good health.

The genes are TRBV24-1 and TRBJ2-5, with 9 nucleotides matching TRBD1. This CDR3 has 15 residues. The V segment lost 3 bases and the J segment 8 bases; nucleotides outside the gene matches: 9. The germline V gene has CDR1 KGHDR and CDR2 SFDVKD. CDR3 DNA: TGTGCCACCAGTGATACAGGCGGGACAGGGCAAACCCAGTACTTC. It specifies CATSDTGGTGQTQYF.

The CDR3 protein is CASSSRDRQETQYF. CDR3 nucleotide sequence: TGTGCCAGCAGTTCCCGGGACAGGCAAGAGACCCAGTACTTC. The V and J genes are TRBV28 and TRBJ2-5; TRBD1 aligns across 8 bases. The junction had 3 bases not matched to a gene; V was cut back by 4 bases and J by 2 bases. CDR3 size: 14 residues. Germline CDR1 MDHEN, CDR2 SYDVKM.

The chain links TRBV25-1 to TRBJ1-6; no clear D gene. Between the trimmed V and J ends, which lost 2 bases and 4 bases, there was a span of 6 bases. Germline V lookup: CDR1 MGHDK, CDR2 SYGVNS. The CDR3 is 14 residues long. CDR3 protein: CASSEIGYNSPLHF. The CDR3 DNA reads TGTGCCAGCAGTGAAATCGGGTATAATTCACCCCTCCACTTT.

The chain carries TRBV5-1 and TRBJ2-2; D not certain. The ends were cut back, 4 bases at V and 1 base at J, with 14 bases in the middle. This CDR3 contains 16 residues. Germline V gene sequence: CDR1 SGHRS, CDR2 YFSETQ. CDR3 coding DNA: TGCGCCAGCAGCGACCGCCCCGGCCTGAACACCGGGGAGCTGTTTTTT. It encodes CASSDRPGLNTGELFF. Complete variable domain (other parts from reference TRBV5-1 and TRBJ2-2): KAGVTQTPRYLIKTRGQQVTLSCSPISGHRSVSWYQQTPGQGLQFLFEYFSETQRNKGNFPGRFSGRQFSNSRSEMNVSTLELGDSALYLCASSDRPGLNTGELFFGEGSRLTVL.

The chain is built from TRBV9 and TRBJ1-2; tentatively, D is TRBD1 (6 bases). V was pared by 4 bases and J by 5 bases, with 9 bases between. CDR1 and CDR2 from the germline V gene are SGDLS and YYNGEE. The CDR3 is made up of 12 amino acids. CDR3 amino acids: CASSLQGYGYTF. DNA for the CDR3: TGTGCCAGCAGCCTCCAGGGGTATGGCTACACCTTC.

CDR3: CASSQSAGHTQYF. CDR3 in DNA: TGTGCCAGCAGCCAGTCAGCGGGGCATACGCAGTATTTT. J is TRBJ2-3 and V is TRBV3-1 (or the pseudogene TRBV3-2); 7 nucleotides align to TRBD2. The germline gives CDR1 LGHDT, CDR2 YNNKEL (reference sequence). The CDR3 spans 13 residues. V was pared by 3 bases and J by 7 bases, with 4 bases of the junction left unmatched.

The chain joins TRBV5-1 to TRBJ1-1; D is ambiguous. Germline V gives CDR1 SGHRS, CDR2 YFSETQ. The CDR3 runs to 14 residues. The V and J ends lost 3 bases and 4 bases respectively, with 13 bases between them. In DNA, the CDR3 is TGCGCCAGCAGCTCGGGTGGGGTCGGCACTGAAGCTTTCTTT. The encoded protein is CASSSGGVGTEAFF.

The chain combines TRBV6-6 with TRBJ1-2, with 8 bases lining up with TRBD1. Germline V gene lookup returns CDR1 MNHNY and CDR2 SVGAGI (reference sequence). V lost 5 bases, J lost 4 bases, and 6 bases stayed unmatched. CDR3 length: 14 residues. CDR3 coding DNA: TGTGCCAGCAGTGTTGGACAGGGATTCTATGGCTACACCTTC. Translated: CASSVGQGFYGYTF.

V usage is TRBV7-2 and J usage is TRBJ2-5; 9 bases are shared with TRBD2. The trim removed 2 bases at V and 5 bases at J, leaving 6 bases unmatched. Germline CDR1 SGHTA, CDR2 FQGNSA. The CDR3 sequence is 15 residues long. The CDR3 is CASSLRGTSQETQYF. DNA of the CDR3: TGTGCCAGCAGCTTAAGGGGGACTAGCCAGGAGACCCAGTACTTC.

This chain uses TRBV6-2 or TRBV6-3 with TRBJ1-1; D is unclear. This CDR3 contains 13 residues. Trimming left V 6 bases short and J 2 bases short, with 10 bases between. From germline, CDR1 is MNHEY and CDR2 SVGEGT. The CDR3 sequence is CASSWAGNTEAFF. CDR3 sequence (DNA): TGTGCCAGCAGCTGGGCGGGAAACACTGAAGCTTTCTTT.